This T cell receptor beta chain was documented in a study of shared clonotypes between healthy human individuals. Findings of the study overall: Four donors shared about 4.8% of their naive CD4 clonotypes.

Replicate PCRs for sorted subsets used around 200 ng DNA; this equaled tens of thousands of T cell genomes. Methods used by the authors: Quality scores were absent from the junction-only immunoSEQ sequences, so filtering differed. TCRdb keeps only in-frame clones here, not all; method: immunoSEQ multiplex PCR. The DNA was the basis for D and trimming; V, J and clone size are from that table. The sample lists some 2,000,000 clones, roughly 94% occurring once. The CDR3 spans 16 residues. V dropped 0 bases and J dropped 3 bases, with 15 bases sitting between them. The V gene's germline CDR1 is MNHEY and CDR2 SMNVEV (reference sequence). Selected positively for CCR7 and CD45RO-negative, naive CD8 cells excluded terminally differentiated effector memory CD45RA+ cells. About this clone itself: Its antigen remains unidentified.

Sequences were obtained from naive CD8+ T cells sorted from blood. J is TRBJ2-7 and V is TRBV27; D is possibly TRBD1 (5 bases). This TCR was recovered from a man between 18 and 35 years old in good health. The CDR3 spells CASSLSVGEKGYEQYF. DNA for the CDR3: TGTGCCAGCAGTTTATCGGTAGGGGAAAAGGGCTACGAGCAGTACTTC.